This is a list of T cell receptor beta chains from one sample in a study of shared clonotypes between healthy human individuals. Profiled with immunoSEQ multiplex PCR; TCRdb holds only in-frame clones, not every one. The sample lists under 1 million clones; 80% to 95% were seen once. Sequencing was done on a sample of naive CD8+ T cells sorted from blood. These receptors all stem from a man aged 30 to 39 in good health. Both conserved end residues are part of each CDR3. D genes are given only for firm matches. Rows give clone size only sometimes, using once, few, many, or a class for an expanded clone.

CDR3: CASSLYGGERYEQYF; DNA: TGCGCCAGCAGCCTGTACGGGGGGGAGCGGTACGAGCAGTACTTC; size: .; V: TRBV4-3; D: TRBD2; J: TRBJ2-7
CDR3: CASGPQAGANVLTF; DNA: TGTGCCAGCGGTCCGCAGGCTGGGGCCAACGTCCTGACTTTC; size: .; V: TRBV21-1; D: .; J: TRBJ2-6
CDR3: CASSLAAGPPETQYF; DNA: TGTGCCAGCAGCTTAGCGGCGGGACCCCCAGAGACCCAGTACTTC; size: .; V: TRBV7-6; D: .; J: TRBJ2-5
CDR3: CASSLSSGQGNEKLFF; DNA: TGTGCCAGCAGTTTATCCTCGGGTCAGGGCAATGAAAAACTGTTTTTT; size: once; V: TRBV28; D: .; J: TRBJ1-4
CDR3: CASSLARGGDEQFF; DNA: TGTGCCAGCAGCTTAGCGCGTGGGGGGGATGAGCAGTTCTTC; size: .; V: TRBV7-9; D: TRBD2; J: TRBJ2-1
CDR3: CASSGSAGNQPQHF; DNA: TGTGCCAGCAGCGGTAGTGCCGGGAATCAGCCCCAGCATTTT; size: .; V: TRBV11-2; D: .; J: TRBJ1-5
CDR3: CASSFLLAGNQPQHF; DNA: TGTGCCAGCAGCTTCTTATTAGCTGGCAATCAGCCCCAGCATTTT; size: .; V: TRBV5-8; D: .; J: TRBJ1-5
CDR3: CASSVEGSDTQYF; DNA: TGTGCCAGCAGCGTCGAAGGGTCAGATACGCAGTATTTT; size: .; V: TRBV9; D: .; J: TRBJ2-3
CDR3: CASSKEHLNTEAFF; DNA: TGTGCCAGCTCAAAGGAACACTTGAACACTGAAGCTTTCTTT; size: once; V: TRBV7-9; D: .; J: TRBJ1-1
CDR3: CASSPRGDF; DNA: TGTGCCAGCAGCCCCCGGGGTGATTTT; size: .; V: TRBV9; D: .; J: TRBJ2-3
CDR3: CASSLRAGPSYEQYF; DNA: TGCGCCAGCAGCTTGCGTGCGGGGCCCTCCTACGAGCAGTACTTC; size: .; V: TRBV5-1; D: .; J: TRBJ2-7
CDR3: CASSQDSVSSYEQYF; DNA: TGTGCCAGCTCACAGGACTCAGTTAGCTCCTACGAGCAGTACTTC; size: .; V: TRBV18; D: .; J: TRBJ2-7
CDR3: CASSPRRTPPYEQYF; DNA: TGCGCCAGCAGCCCACGGAGGACTCCACCCTACGAGCAGTACTTC; size: .; V: TRBV5-1; D: .; J: TRBJ2-7
CDR3: CASSTRQGGGFEAFF; DNA: TGTGCCAGCAGCACGCGACAGGGAGGGGGGTTTGAAGCTTTCTTT; size: .; V: TRBV27; D: TRBD1; J: TRBJ1-1
CDR3: CASSFTGGNTEAFF; DNA: TGCGCCAGCAGCTTTACAGGGGGCAACACTGAAGCTTTCTTT; size: .; V: TRBV5-1; D: TRBD1; J: TRBJ1-1
CDR3: CASSAFRSYEQYF; DNA: TGTGCCAGCAGTGCCTTTAGGTCCTACGAGCAGTACTTC; size: .; V: TRBV6-1; D: .; J: TRBJ2-7
CDR3: CASSLGQGVDEQFF; DNA: TGTGCCAGCAGCCTCGGACAGGGGGTCGATGAGCAGTTCTTC; size: .; V: TRBV9; D: TRBD1; J: TRBJ2-1
CDR3: CASSPETSGTIVGSTDTQYF; DNA: TGCGCCAGCAGCCCCGAAACTAGCGGGACGATTGTCGGGAGCACAGATACGCAGTATTTT; size: .; V: TRBV4-1; D: TRBD2; J: TRBJ2-3
CDR3: CASSLPQRQGPMNTEAFF; DNA: TGTGCCAGCAGCTTACCACAGAGACAGGGGCCTATGAACACTGAAGCTTTCTTT; size: .; V: TRBV7-2; D: TRBD1; J: TRBJ1-1
CDR3: CASSFGDRLLNHEQYF; DNA: TGTGCCAGCAGCTTTGGGGACAGGCTCCTTAACCACGAGCAGTACTTC; size: .; V: TRBV28; D: TRBD1; J: TRBJ2-7
CDR3: CASSDTAGTQYF; DNA: TGCGCCAGCAGTGATACAGCCGGGACCCAGTACTTC; size: .; V: TRBV10-2; D: .; J: TRBJ2-5
CDR3: CASRGAVSTGELFF; DNA: TGTGCCAGCAGGGGAGCGGTCAGTACCGGGGAGCTGTTTTTT; size: .; V: TRBV2; D: .; J: TRBJ2-2
CDR3: CASRVGTANQPQHF; DNA: TGTGCCAGTAGGGTGGGAACAGCAAATCAGCCCCAGCATTTT; size: .; V: TRBV19; D: .; J: TRBJ1-5
CDR3: CASSPQPSEQYF; DNA: TGTGCCAGCAGCCCTCAACCCAGCGAGCAGTACTTC; size: .; V: TRBV7-9; D: .; J: TRBJ2-7
CDR3: CASSLNSGTGVYEQYF; DNA: TGCGCCAGCAGCCTCAACTCCGGGACAGGGGTCTACGAGCAGTACTTC; size: once; V: TRBV4-1; D: TRBD1; J: TRBJ2-7
CDR3: CASQPTGGAQYF; DNA: TGTGCCAGCCAACCTACGGGTGGGGCGCAGTATTTT; size: .; V: TRBV2; D: .; J: TRBJ2-3
CDR3: CSVEADSGAFF; DNA: TGCAGCGTTGAAGCGGACAGCGGAGCTTTCTTT; size: .; V: TRBV29-1; D: .; J: TRBJ1-1
CDR3: CSVQRTGTHNEKLFF; DNA: TGCAGCGTTCAAAGGACAGGGACCCATAATGAAAAACTGTTTTTT; size: once; V: TRBV29-1; D: TRBD1; J: TRBJ1-4
CDR3: CASSPSGSSYEQYF; DNA: TGTGCCAGCAGCCCATCAGGGTCCTCCTACGAGCAGTACTTC; size: .; V: TRBV7-9; D: .; J: TRBJ2-7
CDR3: CASSGPGQANQPQHF; DNA: TGTGCCAGTTCAGGACCGGGACAGGCTAATCAGCCCCAGCATTTT; size: .; V: TRBV19; D: TRBD1; J: TRBJ1-5
CDR3: CASSLTGTGNYEQYF; DNA: TGTGCCAGCAGCCTTACCGGGACAGGGAACTACGAGCAGTACTTC; size: .; V: TRBV9; D: TRBD1; J: TRBJ2-7
CDR3: CASSQTGSYEQYF; DNA: TGTGCCAGCAGCCAGACAGGGAGCTACGAGCAGTACTTC; size: once; V: TRBV5-6; D: TRBD1; J: TRBJ2-7
CDR3: CASSQEAGPTYNEQFF; DNA: TGTGCCAGCAGCCAAGAGGCGGGGCCTACCTACAATGAGCAGTTCTTC; size: .; V: TRBV14; D: .; J: TRBJ2-1
CDR3: CASSTSGRDEQYF; DNA: TGTGCCAGCAGCACGAGCGGGAGGGACGAGCAGTACTTC; size: .; V: TRBV5-4; D: TRBD2; J: TRBJ2-7
CDR3: CASRLGEGNTEAFF; DNA: TGCGCCAGCAGGTTGGGGGAGGGGAACACTGAAGCTTTCTTT; size: .; V: TRBV5-1; D: .; J: TRBJ1-1
CDR3: CASSPRRGASYEQYF; DNA: TGTGCCAGCAGCCCCCGTCGTGGGGCGTCCTACGAGCAGTACTTC; size: .; V: TRBV11-2; D: .; J: TRBJ2-7
CDR3: CASGSLTSTDTQYF; DNA: TGTGCCAGCGGCAGTCTTACTAGCACAGATACGCAGTATTTT; size: .; V: TRBV28; D: .; J: TRBJ2-3
CDR3: CASSQELAGQGYEQYF; DNA: TGCGCCAGCAGCCAAGAGCTAGCGGGACAAGGCTACGAGCAGTACTTC; size: .; V: TRBV4-1; D: TRBD2; J: TRBJ2-7
CDR3: CASSHLMGLRYNEQFF; DNA: TGCGCCAGCAGCCACCTGATGGGACTACGCTACAATGAGCAGTTCTTC; size: .; V: TRBV4-1; D: TRBD2; J: TRBJ2-1
CDR3: CASSLGAGRKNTEAFF; DNA: TGTGCCAGCAGCTTAGGTGCGGGACGGAAGAACACTGAAGCTTTCTTT; size: .; V: TRBV7-9; D: .; J: TRBJ1-1
CDR3: CASSPDGTDTQYF; DNA: TGCGCCAGCAGCCCGGACGGTACAGATACGCAGTATTTT; size: once; V: TRBV4-3; D: .; J: TRBJ2-3
CDR3: CASGNEGSVNTEAFF; DNA: TGTGCCAGCGGTAATGAGGGGTCGGTGAACACTGAAGCTTTCTTT; size: .; V: TRBV27; D: .; J: TRBJ1-1
CDR3: CASSPTSGRDQDTQYF; DNA: TGTGCCAGCAGCCCTACTAGCGGGAGGGATCAAGATACGCAGTATTTT; size: .; V: TRBV7-6; D: TRBD2; J: TRBJ2-3
CDR3: CASSTRGMASANTDTQYF; DNA: TGTGCCAGCAGCACACGGGGAATGGCTAGCGCAAACACAGATACGCAGTATTTT; size: .; V: TRBV21-1; D: .; J: TRBJ2-3
CDR3: CSVDSPGAQETQYF; DNA: TGCAGCGTTGATTCCCCCGGGGCCCAAGAGACCCAGTACTTC; size: .; V: TRBV29-1; D: .; J: TRBJ2-5
CDR3: CASSQRTDTQYF; DNA: TGTGCCAGCAGTCAACGAACAGATACGCAGTATTTT; size: .; V: TRBV28; D: .; J: TRBJ2-3
CDR3: CASSQDPGGLQFF; DNA: TGTGCCAGCAGCCAAGATCCGGGGGGATTGCAGTTCTTC; size: once; V: TRBV14; D: TRBD2; J: TRBJ2-1
CDR3: CASSYPGTGDDEQYF; DNA: TGTGCCAGCAGTTACCCCGGGACAGGGGATGACGAGCAGTACTTC; size: .; V: TRBV6-5; D: TRBD1; J: TRBJ2-7